This passage covers 30 T cell receptor beta chains from one sample sequenced in a study of OX40 agonist ivuxolimab in advanced cancers. Sequenced by immunoSEQ multiplex PCR; TCRdb stores in-frame clones only, minus some. The sample has about 94,000 clones, roughly 94% seen once. The sequences come from CD4+ or CD8+ T cells sorted from blood, collected in a trial of the OX40 agonist ivuxolimab. Source of these receptors: an adult with an advanced solid tumor such as melanoma, head and neck, liver or kidney cancer.

The gene calls are TRBV7-9 and TRBJ1-1, with TRBD1 as a possible D gene (6 bases). The germline V gene encodes CDR1 SEHNR and CDR2 FQNEAQ (reference sequence). This CDR3 is 13 amino acids long. Trimming shortened V by 8 bases and J by 4 bases, and 14 bases separated the two germline ends. CDR3 loop: CASVPGARTEAFF. CDR3 sequence (DNA): TGTGCCAGCGTTCCAGGGGCTCGCACTGAAGCTTTCTTT.

V is TRBV11-2 and J is TRBJ1-2, with 9 bases matching TRBD1. CDR3 length equals 15 residues. After removal of 3 bases from V and 3 bases from J, the junction contained 5 bases not matched to a gene. Germline V gene sequence: CDR1 SGHAT, CDR2 FQNNGV. DNA for the CDR3: TGTGCCAGCAGCTTGGGACAGGGCCGGTACTATGGCTACACCTTC. This sequence encodes CASSLGQGRYYGYTF. The full variable domain, completed using reference TRBV11-2 and TRBJ1-2, is EAGVAQSPRYKIIEKRQSVAFWCNPISGHATLYWYQQILGQGPKLLIQFQNNGVVDDSQLPKDRFSAERLKGVDSTLKIQPAKLEDSAVYLCASSLGQGRYYGYTFGSGTRLTVV.

This chain connects TRBV7-9 to TRBJ1-4; TRBD1 might be the D (5 bases). Germline V gives CDR1 SEHNR, CDR2 FQNEAQ (reference sequence). Trimming pared 0 bases from V and 0 bases from J, leaving 8 bases between. This CDR3 is 16 amino acids long. The CDR3 sequence: CASSLAQVATNEKLFF. DNA for the CDR3: TGTGCCAGCAGCTTAGCACAGGTTGCAACTAATGAAAAACTGTTTTTT. Complete variable domain (other parts from reference TRBV7-9 and TRBJ1-4): DTGVSQNPRHKITKRGQNVTFRCDPISEHNRLYWYRQTLGQGPEFLTYFQNEAQLEKSRLLSDRFSAERPKGSFSTLEIQRTEQGDSAMYLCASSLAQVATNEKLFFGSGTQLSVL.

This chain connects TRBV9 to TRBJ1-1; D ambiguous. The CDR3 covers 13 residues. CDR1 is SGDLS and CDR2 is YYNGEE in the germline V gene. Trimming removed 3 bases at V and 9 bases at J, with 15 bases between. The CDR3 nucleotides are TGTGCCAGCAGCGCGGGAGGGCTCCACCAAGCTTTCTTT. It translates to CASSAGGLHQAFF. The full variable domain, in which reference TRBV9 and TRBJ1-1 provide the parts outside the CDR3, is DSGVTQTPKHLITATGQRVTLRCSPRSGDLSVYWYQQSLDQGLQFLIQYYNGEERAKGNILERFSAQQFPDLHSELNLSSLELGDSALYFCASSAGGLHQAFFGQGTRLTVV.

V and J are TRBV5-1 and TRBJ2-7; D gene uncertain. The germline gives CDR1 SGHRS, CDR2 YFSETQ. This CDR3 is 13 amino acids long. V lost 5 bases, J lost 0 bases, and 9 bases lay in between. The CDR3 protein is CASRRTGSYEQYF. The CDR3 DNA sequence: TGCGCCAGCAGGAGGACGGGCTCCTACGAGCAGTACTTC.

V gene TRBV19 combines with J gene TRBJ1-2; TRBD1 matches 7 bases. CDR3 size: 14 residues. Germline CDR1 is LNHDA and CDR2 is SQIVND (reference sequence). With 1 base clipped from V and 5 bases from J, the junction kept 4 bases outside the gene matches. The CDR3 protein is CASSIGGQWYGYTF. Written as DNA, the CDR3 is TGTGCCAGTAGTATAGGGGGACAGTGGTATGGCTACACCTTC. The full variable domain, rest sourced from reference TRBV19 and TRBJ1-2, is DGGITQSPKYLFRKEGQNVTLSCEQNLNHDAMYWYRQDPGQGLRLIYYSQIVNDFQKGDIAEGYSVSREKKESFPLTVTSAQKNPTAFYLCASSIGGQWYGYTFGSGTRLTVV.

This chain uses TRBV7-2 with TRBJ1-5; D gene uncertain. CDR1 is SGHTA and CDR2 is FQGNSA in the germline V gene. The CDR3 length is 16 residues. Trimming removed 1 base from V and 1 base from J, with 11 bases in between. The CDR3 bases are TGTGCCAGCAGCTTAGGGGAGCGAGGGAGCAATCAGCCCCAGCATTTT. This codes for CASSLGERGSNQPQHF.

The chain employs TRBV18 and TRBJ2-5; D is undetermined. The length of the CDR3 is 11 residues. Per germline, CDR1 KGHSH and CDR2 LQKENI. The ends were cut back, 4 bases at V and 4 bases at J, with 4 bases in the middle. CDR3 sequence reads: CASSRRETQYF. In nucleotides, the CDR3 is TGTGCCAGCTCACGAAGAGAGACCCAGTACTTC.

As to this clone: Other DNA sequences in this sample translate to the same CDR3. This chain uses TRBV1 with TRBJ2-1; the table's D call of TRBD2 was not tested on the DNA. TRBV1 counts as a pseudogene. CDR3 size: 16 residues. The CDR3 DNA reads as TGCACCAGCAGCCAAGATCGGAGCAGAGGGTTCAATGAGCAGTTCTTC. Its translation is CTSSQDRSRGFNEQFF.

The gene calls are TRBV5-1 and TRBJ1-2; D is undetermined. The germline V gene has CDR1 SGHRS and CDR2 YFSETQ. This CDR3 region has 13 residues. Trimming cost V 6 bases and J 2 bases, with 11 bases left between them. CDR3 DNA sequence: TGCGCCAGCACCCCGGACGGGAACTATGGCTACACCTTC. Its translation is CASTPDGNYGYTF.

This clone came up once. The same CDR3 is also encoded by other DNA sequences in this sample. The chain links TRBV7-2 to TRBJ2-7, with 11 bases lining up with TRBD2. V was pared by 1 base and J by 6 bases, with 5 bases of the junction left unmatched. The CDR3 totals 15 residues. Germline V gene sequence: CDR1 SGHTA, CDR2 FQGNSA. The CDR3 DNA reads TGTGCCAGCAGCTTAGGAACTAGCGGGAGTGGCGAGCAGTACTTC. Translated, it gives CASSLGTSGSGEQYF. The whole variable domain, filled in from reference TRBV7-2 and TRBJ2-7, reads GAGVSQSPSNKVTEKGKDVELRCDPISGHTALYWYRQSLGQGLEFLIYFQGNSAPDKSGLPSDRFSAERTGGSVSTLTIQRTQQEDSAVYLCASSLGTSGSGEQYFGPGTRLTVT.

Comments on this clone: Other DNA sequences in the same sample also yield this CDR3. The CDR3 loop reads CASSPGLSGNTIYF. Written as DNA, the CDR3 is TGTGCCAGCTCACCGGGGCTCTCTGGAAACACCATATATTTT. The chain employs TRBV18 and TRBJ1-3; tentatively, D is TRBD1 (5 bases). The CDR3 has 14 residues. Germline V gives CDR1 KGHSH, CDR2 LQKENI. The ends were cut back, 3 bases at V and 0 bases at J, with 6 bases in the middle.

V is TRBV15 and J is TRBJ1-4; D remains unclear. V was clipped by 8 bases and J by 2 bases, with 6 bases between them. The germline gives CDR1 LNHNV, CDR2 YYDKDF (reference sequence). The CDR3 has 12 residues. CDR3 sequence: CATRWTNEKLFF. Written as DNA, the CDR3 is TGTGCCACCCGCTGGACTAATGAAAAACTGTTTTTT.

The chain combines TRBV10-3 with TRBJ1-5; possibly TRBD1 for D (6 bases). Germline CDR1 reads ENHRY; CDR2 reads SYGVKD. Trimming pared 2 bases from V and 4 bases from J, leaving 18 bases between. The CDR3 totals 17 residues. The CDR3 DNA reads as TGTGCCATCAGTGAGGCGGGGGAGGGGGACGGGAATCAGCCCCAGCATTTT. This encodes CAISEAGEGDGNQPQHF.

J is TRBJ1-4 and V is TRBV5-1; D call uncertain. Germline values: CDR1 SGHRS, CDR2 YFSETQ. The CDR3 sequence is 17 residues long. Trimming took 4 bases from V and 8 from J, leaving 24 bases between them. The CDR3 here is CASSRRNSGGLSEKLFF. CDR3 sequence (DNA): TGCGCCAGCAGCCGACGGAACTCGGGCGGCCTCTCGGAAAAACTGTTTTTT.

This clone was counted a few times. The chain has TRBV28 and TRBJ2-7, with D possibly TRBD1 on 6 matching bases. The CDR3 contains 15 residues. Germline CDR1 and CDR2: MDHEN and SYDVKM. V lost 5 bases to trimming and J lost 3 bases, with 17 bases between them. The CDR3 loop reads CASSATRGARYEQYF. In nucleotides, the CDR3 is TGTGCCAGCAGTGCCACCAGGGGAGCGCGCTACGAGCAGTACTTC.

The chain carries TRBV7-9 and TRBJ1-1; D is possibly TRBD1 (6 bases). The CDR3 spans 15 residues. Germline CDR1 is SEHNR and CDR2 is FQNEAQ (reference sequence). V was trimmed by 2 bases and J by 7 bases, leaving 17 bases between them. DNA of the CDR3: TGTGCCAGCAGCTTATCGCCCACAGGGCACCGTGAAGCTTTCTTT. Amino acids: CASSLSPTGHREAFF. Drawing the rest from reference TRBV7-9 and TRBJ1-1, the complete variable domain is DTGVSQNPRHKITKRGQNVTFRCDPISEHNRLYWYRQTLGQGPEFLTYFQNEAQLEKSRLLSDRFSAERPKGSFSTLEIQRTEQGDSAMYLCASSLSPTGHREAFFGQGTRLTVV.

This sequence joins TRBV28 and TRBJ1-2, with 8 positions matching TRBD1. V lost 5 bases and J lost 3; bases outside the gene matches: 5. The CDR3 runs to 14 residues. In germline, CDR1 is MDHEN, CDR2 SYDVKM. CDR3 DNA: TGTGCCAGCAGTAAACAGGGGGGATACTATGGCTACACCTTC. It encodes CASSKQGGYYGYTF.

The rearrangement joins TRBV6-1 to TRBJ2-1, with 13 nucleotides matching TRBD2. Per the germline V gene, CDR1 is MNHNS and CDR2 is SASEGT. Losses at the gene ends were 5 bases for V and 9 bases for J; bases not matched to a gene: 7. The CDR3 loop spans 15 amino acids. The CDR3 sequence: CASSTGTSGAAEQFF. The CDR3, as DNA: TGTGCCAGCAGTACCGGGACTAGCGGGGCCGCTGAGCAGTTCTTC.

This clone was seen only once. The chain couples TRBV13 to TRBJ1-1; D is unresolved. This CDR3 contains 12 residues. CDR1 is PRHDT, CDR2 FYEKMQ, per germline (reference sequence). The V end was cut by 1 base, the J end by 6 bases, with 6 bases between. Written as DNA, the CDR3 is TGTGCCAGCAGCTTAGTTGGCGCTGAAGCTTTCTTT. Residues: CASSLVGAEAFF.

The chain employs TRBV18 and TRBJ2-1, with a possible D match to TRBD1 (5 bases). CDR3 size: 15 residues. In germline, CDR1 is KGHSH, CDR2 LQKENI. The V gene lost 2 bases and the J gene lost 2 bases, with 10 bases spanning the gap. The CDR3 nucleotides are TGTGCCAGCTCACCATTTCGACAGCCCTACAATGAGCAGTTCTTC. As protein: CASSPFRQPYNEQFF.

The rearrangement joins TRBV4-3 to TRBJ1-2; D is unclear. The CDR3 spans 15 residues. Per germline, CDR1 LGHNA and CDR2 YSLEER. The germline V and J ends were trimmed by 3 bases and 4 bases, with 15 bases remaining between them. The CDR3 spells CASSQQGPVGYGYTF. The CDR3, as DNA: TGCGCCAGCAGCCAGCAAGGCCCGGTTGGCTATGGCTACACCTTC.

V gene TRBV18 combines with J gene TRBJ2-1; 12 nucleotides agree with TRBD2. CDR3 size: 15 residues. Per the germline V gene, CDR1 is KGHSH and CDR2 is LQKENI. After removal of 6 bases from V and 8 bases from J, the junction contained 8 bases not matched to a gene. CDR3 bases: TGTGCCAGCTCCCGACGGACTAGCGGGATAGATGAGCAGTTCTTC. Its translation: CASSRRTSGIDEQFF.

There are a few counts of this clone. At the DNA level, this CDR3 is encoded by other sequences in the same sample as well. The chain is built from TRBV6-5 and TRBJ1-5; 7 bases agree with TRBD1. After removal of 2 bases from V and 7 bases from J, the junction contained 5 bases not matched to a gene. Germline V gene data show CDR1 as MNHEY and CDR2 as SVGAGI. This CDR3 comprises 14 residues. The CDR3 here is CASSYGQGGQPQHF. The CDR3 nucleotides are TGTGCCAGCAGTTACGGCCAGGGGGGGCAGCCCCAGCATTTT.

The V call is TRBV11-3, the J call TRBJ2-7; D is perhaps TRBD2 (5 bases). The CDR3 has 14 residues. Germline assignment: CDR1 SGHNT and CDR2 YENEEA. The V end was cut by 5 bases, the J end by 2 bases, with 13 bases between. The chain's CDR3 is CASSPTAGAYEQYF. CDR3 coding DNA: TGTGCCAGCAGCCCAACCGCCGGGGCCTACGAGCAGTACTTC.

The rearrangement uses TRBV6-5 and TRBJ2-7; D is uncertain. The CDR3 has 14 amino acids. Between the trimmed V and J ends, which lost 8 bases and 4 bases, there was a span of 18 bases. CDR1 is MNHEY and CDR2 is SVGAGI in the germline V gene. The CDR3 sequence: CASASVTLTYEQYF. In DNA, the CDR3 is TGTGCCAGCGCTTCAGTGACATTAACTTACGAGCAGTACTTC.

The gene calls are TRBV19 and TRBJ1-6, with 7 bases that match TRBD1. The V gene's germline CDR1 is LNHDA and CDR2 SQIVND (reference sequence). With 3 bases clipped from V and 7 bases from J, the junction kept 6 bases outside the gene matches. The CDR3 has 15 amino acids. The CDR3 sequence: CASSIQQGLNSPLHF. The CDR3 DNA follows: TGTGCCAGTAGTATCCAACAGGGGTTGAATTCACCCCTCCACTTT. The variable domain in full, completed from reference TRBV19 and TRBJ1-6, reads DGGITQSPKYLFRKEGQNVTLSCEQNLNHDAMYWYRQDPGQGLRLIYYSQIVNDFQKGDIAEGYSVSREKKESFPLTVTSAQKNPTAFYLCASSIQQGLNSPLHFGNGTRLTVT.

The CDR3 bases are TGTGCCAGCAGATCCCCCGGGACGTCGGGGGGCTACACCTTC. This translates into CASRSPGTSGGYTF. This chain links TRBV28 with TRBJ1-2, with TRBD1 as a possible D gene (5 bases). The CDR3 runs 14 residues. Germline CDR1 is MDHEN and CDR2 is SYDVKM. Trimming pared 6 bases from V and 8 bases from J, leaving 19 bases between.

This clone was counted once. The chain employs TRBV7-2 and TRBJ1-5; D is uncertain. This CDR3 is built from 13 residues. V was cut by 4 bases and J by 9 bases, with 13 bases left in between. Germline CDR1 SGHTA, CDR2 FQGNSA. In DNA, the CDR3 is TGTGCCAGCAGCTCTGGACCGGGCCGGCCCCAGCATTTT. Translating gives CASSSGPGRPQHF.

The chain is built from TRBV5-4 and TRBJ2-1; 7 bases map to TRBD2. Per germline, CDR1 SGHNT and CDR2 YYREEE (reference sequence). This CDR3 comprises 14 residues. V trimming: 2 bases; J trimming: 8 bases; junction bases outside the gene matches: 7. In DNA form, the CDR3 reads TGTGCCAGCAGCTTCGGAGGGAGGGCCGATGAGCAGTTCTTC. It encodes CASSFGGRADEQFF.